This entry lists 21 T cell receptor beta chains sequenced from one sample in a study of cytomegalovirus exposure and HLA in healthy donors. The study ran its PCR with 60 Vbeta and 13 Jbeta primers. Generated by immunoSEQ multiplex PCR, the TCRdb table keeps only in-frame clones and is missing some. The sample holds some 200,000 clones. The sequenced material came from PBMCs. These receptors were collected from a boy aged 5-17 years in good health and CMV-seronegative.

The chain is built from TRBV19 and TRBJ1-2; possible D gene TRBD1, 5 bases. The CDR3 runs to 15 residues. Germline CDR1 and CDR2: LNHDA and SQIVND (reference sequence). Trimming removed 5 bases at V and 4 bases at J, with 17 bases between. The CDR3 bases are TGTGCCAGTAGTTCCCAGGGCAGCCGAGGCTATGGCTACACCTTC. This codes for CASSSQGSRGYGYTF.

The chain links TRBV15 to TRBJ1-1, with TRBD1 matching 9 bases. CDR1 and CDR2 (germline): LNHNV, YYDKDF (reference sequence). The CDR3 sequence is 17 residues long. V was clipped by 3 bases and J by 3 bases; unmatched bases: 11. The CDR3 region has the DNA TGTGCCACCAGCAGGGATGTTTTGACAGGGGGGGACACTGAAGCTTTCTTT. Amino acids: CATSRDVLTGGDTEAFF.

The chain links TRBV19 to TRBJ2-7; 10 bases align to TRBD1. V was pared by 4 bases and J by 2 bases, with 2 bases of the junction left unmatched. Germline V gene data show CDR1 as LNHDA and CDR2 as SQIVND (reference sequence). The CDR3 has 14 amino acids. CDR3 bases: TGTGCCAGTAGTACGGGACAGGGGACCTACGAGCAGTACTTC. Translated, it gives CASSTGQGTYEQYF.

This chain joins TRBV27 and TRBJ2-3; tentatively, D is TRBD2 (5 bases). The CDR3 is 14 amino acids. Germline V lookup: CDR1 MNHEY, CDR2 SMNVEV (reference sequence). V lost 4 bases and J 2 bases, leaving 10 bases between the germline ends. The CDR3, as DNA: TGTGCCAGCAGTTCCCGGGGTTACACAGATACGCAGTATTTT. Its translation is CASSSRGYTDTQYF.

The chain joins TRBV9 to TRBJ1-6, with TRBD1 identical over 8 bases. V dropped 4 bases and J dropped 10; count of bases not matched to a gene: 7. This CDR3 has 14 amino acids. Per germline, CDR1 SGDLS and CDR2 YYNGEE. The CDR3, as DNA: TGTGCCAGCAGCTTTCAGGGGGCGCGATCACCCCTCCACTTT. It encodes CASSFQGARSPLHF.

This chain connects TRBV14 to TRBJ2-2; D is undetermined. V dropped 5 bases and J dropped 2 bases, with 6 bases sitting between them. The germline V gene has CDR1 SGHDN and CDR2 FVKESK. This CDR3 has 13 residues. The DNA for the CDR3 is TGTGCCAGCAGCATTCAAAACACCGGGGAGCTGTTTTTT. This sequence encodes CASSIQNTGELFF.

The rearrangement links TRBV28 to TRBJ1-1, with TRBD1 identical over 8 bases. The CDR3 contains 13 residues. V lost 1 base, J lost 8 bases, and 3 bases stayed unmatched. Germline V gives CDR1 MDHEN, CDR2 SYDVKM. The CDR3 nucleotides are TGTGCCAGCAGTTTATTCCCAGGGGGCGAAGCTTTCTTT. Its protein is CASSLFPGGEAFF.

The genes are TRBV4-2 and TRBJ2-1; 13 nucleotides align to TRBD2. With V trimmed by 4 bases and J by 5 bases, 8 bases remained unmatched. Germline V gene data show CDR1 as LGHNA and CDR2 as YNFKEQ. This CDR3 has 17 residues. CDR3: CASSPRLAGGSDNEQFF. In nucleotides, the CDR3 is TGTGCCAGCAGCCCTCGACTAGCGGGGGGATCGGACAATGAGCAGTTCTTC.

V usage is TRBV6-5 and J usage is TRBJ1-2; D is undetermined. The CDR3 extends over 15 amino acids. The V end was cut by 0 bases, the J end by 8 bases, with 16 bases between. Germline V lookup: CDR1 MNHEY, CDR2 SVGAGI. The chain's CDR3 is CASSYSRERPIGYTF. Written as DNA, the CDR3 is TGTGCCAGCAGTTACTCACGGGAAAGGCCGATCGGCTACACCTTC.

The gene calls are TRBV4-3 and TRBJ1-5; D may be TRBD1 (6 bases). Trimming stripped 0 bases from V and 6 bases from J, with 15 bases between. The germline V gene encodes CDR1 LGHNA and CDR2 YSLEER. This CDR3 spans 16 amino acids. The chain's CDR3 is CASSQDYRARGQPQHF. The CDR3 nucleotides read TGCGCCAGCAGCCAAGATTACAGGGCCCGAGGTCAGCCCCAGCATTTT.

The V call is TRBV27, the J call TRBJ1-4; D is unclear. The V end lost 2 bases, the J end lost 14 bases, and 12 bases lay between the germline ends. The CDR3 consists of 12 residues. CDR1 and CDR2 from the germline V gene are MNHEY and SMNVEV (reference sequence). The CDR3 DNA reads TGTGCCAGCAGTTTAGGTGGAGGAACTCTGTTTTTT. It yields the protein CASSLGGGTLFF.

The rearrangement joins TRBV19 to TRBJ1-3; weak D call: TRBD1 (5 bases). Germline CDR1 LNHDA, CDR2 SQIVND (reference sequence). V lost 7 bases and J lost 4, with 20 bases in between. This CDR3 spans 16 amino acids. CDR3 amino acids: CASIPRGGAKGNTIYF. For the CDR3, the DNA is TGTGCCAGTATCCCCCGGGGCGGGGCGAAAGGAAACACCATATATTTT.

The rearrangement links TRBV7-9 to TRBJ2-2; 7 nucleotides align to TRBD1. CDR3 length equals 15 residues. CDR1 and CDR2 (germline): SEHNR, FQNEAQ (reference sequence). V was clipped by 3 bases and J by 3 bases; unmatched bases: 4. The DNA of the CDR3 is TGTGCCAGCAGCTTGGGGGACAGTGACACCGGGGAGCTGTTTTTT. Its protein product is CASSLGDSDTGELFF.

The CDR3 region is CASSLAGGREQFF. The CDR3 DNA sequence: TGTGCCAGCAGCCTAGCGGGCGGGCGTGAGCAGTTCTTC. The rearrangement links TRBV13 to TRBJ2-1, with 8 bases lining up with TRBD2. J lost 9 bases, V lost 5 bases, and 6 bases had no gene match. Germline V gene data show CDR1 as PRHDT and CDR2 as FYEKMQ (reference sequence). The length of the CDR3 is 13 residues.

As for this clone: Other nucleotide sequences from this sample produce the same CDR3. The V and J genes are TRBV7-9 and TRBJ2-3; 10 positions match TRBD2. V was pared by 9 bases and J by 2 bases, with 11 bases of the junction left unmatched. The length of the CDR3 is 16 residues. The V gene's germline CDR1 is SEHNR and CDR2 FQNEAQ (reference sequence). The CDR3 sequence: CASSLWTSGYTDTQYF. Here the CDR3 DNA reads TGTGCCAGTAGCCTATGGACTAGCGGATACACAGATACGCAGTATTTT.

V and J are TRBV6-5 and TRBJ1-1, with D possibly matching TRBD1 (5 bases). The ends were cut back, 0 bases at V and 3 bases at J, with 11 bases in the middle. The germline gives CDR1 MNHEY, CDR2 SVGAGI. The CDR3 extends over 15 amino acids. The DNA for the CDR3 is TGTGCCAGCAGTTACTCGATCGGGACTTACACTGAAGCTTTCTTT. It yields the protein CASSYSIGTYTEAFF.

The chain uses TRBV29-1 and TRBJ2-5; 7 nucleotides line up with TRBD1. The V gene end was trimmed by 3 bases and the J gene end by 6 bases; junction bases not matched to a gene: 16. The CDR3 is 16 residues long. In germline, CDR1 is SQVTM, CDR2 ANQGSEA. The CDR3 DNA reads TGCAGCGTTGACGAACGGGACAGACGATCCTCAAAGACCCAGTACTTC. It encodes CSVDERDRRSSKTQYF.

This rearrangement joins TRBV4-3 to TRBJ2-1; D may be TRBD1 (6 bases). The CDR3 consists of 18 residues. CDR1 and CDR2 from the germline V gene are LGHNA and YSLEER. V was trimmed by 6 bases and J by 0 bases, leaving 21 bases between them. DNA of the CDR3: TGCGCCAGCAGAGAGTCCCCGGGACACCTGAGCTCCTACAATGAGCAGTTCTTC. This encodes CASRESPGHLSSYNEQFF.

V is TRBV6-1 and J is TRBJ1-5; D possibly corresponds to TRBD1 (5 bases). Trimming left V 6 bases short and J 4 bases short, with 16 bases between. Per the germline V gene, CDR1 is MNHNS and CDR2 is SASEGT. This CDR3 region has 15 residues. This chain's CDR3 is CASSLDRRDNQPQHF. Here the CDR3 DNA reads TGTGCCAGCAGCCTTGACCGCAGGGATAATCAGCCCCAGCATTTT.

The J gene is TRBJ2-5, the V gene TRBV7-7; D ambiguous. Between the trimmed V and J ends, which lost 5 bases and 5 bases, there was a span of 15 bases. The germline gives CDR1 SSHAT, CDR2 FNYEAQ (reference sequence). CDR3 size: 14 residues. The CDR3 reads CASSPSTDTETQYF. The CDR3 DNA reads TGTGCCAGCAGCCCCTCCACAGATACCGAGACCCAGTACTTC.

This chain connects TRBV4-3 to TRBJ2-6; a weak D match, TRBD1 (6 bases). Trimming took off 1 base at V and 2 bases at J, with 6 bases between the two ends. Germline loops: CDR1 LGHNA, CDR2 YSLEER. CDR3 size: 15 residues. In DNA form, the CDR3 reads TGCGCCAGCAGCCAAGGGACAGCTGGGGCCAACGTCCTGACTTTC. Translation gives CASSQGTAGANVLTF.